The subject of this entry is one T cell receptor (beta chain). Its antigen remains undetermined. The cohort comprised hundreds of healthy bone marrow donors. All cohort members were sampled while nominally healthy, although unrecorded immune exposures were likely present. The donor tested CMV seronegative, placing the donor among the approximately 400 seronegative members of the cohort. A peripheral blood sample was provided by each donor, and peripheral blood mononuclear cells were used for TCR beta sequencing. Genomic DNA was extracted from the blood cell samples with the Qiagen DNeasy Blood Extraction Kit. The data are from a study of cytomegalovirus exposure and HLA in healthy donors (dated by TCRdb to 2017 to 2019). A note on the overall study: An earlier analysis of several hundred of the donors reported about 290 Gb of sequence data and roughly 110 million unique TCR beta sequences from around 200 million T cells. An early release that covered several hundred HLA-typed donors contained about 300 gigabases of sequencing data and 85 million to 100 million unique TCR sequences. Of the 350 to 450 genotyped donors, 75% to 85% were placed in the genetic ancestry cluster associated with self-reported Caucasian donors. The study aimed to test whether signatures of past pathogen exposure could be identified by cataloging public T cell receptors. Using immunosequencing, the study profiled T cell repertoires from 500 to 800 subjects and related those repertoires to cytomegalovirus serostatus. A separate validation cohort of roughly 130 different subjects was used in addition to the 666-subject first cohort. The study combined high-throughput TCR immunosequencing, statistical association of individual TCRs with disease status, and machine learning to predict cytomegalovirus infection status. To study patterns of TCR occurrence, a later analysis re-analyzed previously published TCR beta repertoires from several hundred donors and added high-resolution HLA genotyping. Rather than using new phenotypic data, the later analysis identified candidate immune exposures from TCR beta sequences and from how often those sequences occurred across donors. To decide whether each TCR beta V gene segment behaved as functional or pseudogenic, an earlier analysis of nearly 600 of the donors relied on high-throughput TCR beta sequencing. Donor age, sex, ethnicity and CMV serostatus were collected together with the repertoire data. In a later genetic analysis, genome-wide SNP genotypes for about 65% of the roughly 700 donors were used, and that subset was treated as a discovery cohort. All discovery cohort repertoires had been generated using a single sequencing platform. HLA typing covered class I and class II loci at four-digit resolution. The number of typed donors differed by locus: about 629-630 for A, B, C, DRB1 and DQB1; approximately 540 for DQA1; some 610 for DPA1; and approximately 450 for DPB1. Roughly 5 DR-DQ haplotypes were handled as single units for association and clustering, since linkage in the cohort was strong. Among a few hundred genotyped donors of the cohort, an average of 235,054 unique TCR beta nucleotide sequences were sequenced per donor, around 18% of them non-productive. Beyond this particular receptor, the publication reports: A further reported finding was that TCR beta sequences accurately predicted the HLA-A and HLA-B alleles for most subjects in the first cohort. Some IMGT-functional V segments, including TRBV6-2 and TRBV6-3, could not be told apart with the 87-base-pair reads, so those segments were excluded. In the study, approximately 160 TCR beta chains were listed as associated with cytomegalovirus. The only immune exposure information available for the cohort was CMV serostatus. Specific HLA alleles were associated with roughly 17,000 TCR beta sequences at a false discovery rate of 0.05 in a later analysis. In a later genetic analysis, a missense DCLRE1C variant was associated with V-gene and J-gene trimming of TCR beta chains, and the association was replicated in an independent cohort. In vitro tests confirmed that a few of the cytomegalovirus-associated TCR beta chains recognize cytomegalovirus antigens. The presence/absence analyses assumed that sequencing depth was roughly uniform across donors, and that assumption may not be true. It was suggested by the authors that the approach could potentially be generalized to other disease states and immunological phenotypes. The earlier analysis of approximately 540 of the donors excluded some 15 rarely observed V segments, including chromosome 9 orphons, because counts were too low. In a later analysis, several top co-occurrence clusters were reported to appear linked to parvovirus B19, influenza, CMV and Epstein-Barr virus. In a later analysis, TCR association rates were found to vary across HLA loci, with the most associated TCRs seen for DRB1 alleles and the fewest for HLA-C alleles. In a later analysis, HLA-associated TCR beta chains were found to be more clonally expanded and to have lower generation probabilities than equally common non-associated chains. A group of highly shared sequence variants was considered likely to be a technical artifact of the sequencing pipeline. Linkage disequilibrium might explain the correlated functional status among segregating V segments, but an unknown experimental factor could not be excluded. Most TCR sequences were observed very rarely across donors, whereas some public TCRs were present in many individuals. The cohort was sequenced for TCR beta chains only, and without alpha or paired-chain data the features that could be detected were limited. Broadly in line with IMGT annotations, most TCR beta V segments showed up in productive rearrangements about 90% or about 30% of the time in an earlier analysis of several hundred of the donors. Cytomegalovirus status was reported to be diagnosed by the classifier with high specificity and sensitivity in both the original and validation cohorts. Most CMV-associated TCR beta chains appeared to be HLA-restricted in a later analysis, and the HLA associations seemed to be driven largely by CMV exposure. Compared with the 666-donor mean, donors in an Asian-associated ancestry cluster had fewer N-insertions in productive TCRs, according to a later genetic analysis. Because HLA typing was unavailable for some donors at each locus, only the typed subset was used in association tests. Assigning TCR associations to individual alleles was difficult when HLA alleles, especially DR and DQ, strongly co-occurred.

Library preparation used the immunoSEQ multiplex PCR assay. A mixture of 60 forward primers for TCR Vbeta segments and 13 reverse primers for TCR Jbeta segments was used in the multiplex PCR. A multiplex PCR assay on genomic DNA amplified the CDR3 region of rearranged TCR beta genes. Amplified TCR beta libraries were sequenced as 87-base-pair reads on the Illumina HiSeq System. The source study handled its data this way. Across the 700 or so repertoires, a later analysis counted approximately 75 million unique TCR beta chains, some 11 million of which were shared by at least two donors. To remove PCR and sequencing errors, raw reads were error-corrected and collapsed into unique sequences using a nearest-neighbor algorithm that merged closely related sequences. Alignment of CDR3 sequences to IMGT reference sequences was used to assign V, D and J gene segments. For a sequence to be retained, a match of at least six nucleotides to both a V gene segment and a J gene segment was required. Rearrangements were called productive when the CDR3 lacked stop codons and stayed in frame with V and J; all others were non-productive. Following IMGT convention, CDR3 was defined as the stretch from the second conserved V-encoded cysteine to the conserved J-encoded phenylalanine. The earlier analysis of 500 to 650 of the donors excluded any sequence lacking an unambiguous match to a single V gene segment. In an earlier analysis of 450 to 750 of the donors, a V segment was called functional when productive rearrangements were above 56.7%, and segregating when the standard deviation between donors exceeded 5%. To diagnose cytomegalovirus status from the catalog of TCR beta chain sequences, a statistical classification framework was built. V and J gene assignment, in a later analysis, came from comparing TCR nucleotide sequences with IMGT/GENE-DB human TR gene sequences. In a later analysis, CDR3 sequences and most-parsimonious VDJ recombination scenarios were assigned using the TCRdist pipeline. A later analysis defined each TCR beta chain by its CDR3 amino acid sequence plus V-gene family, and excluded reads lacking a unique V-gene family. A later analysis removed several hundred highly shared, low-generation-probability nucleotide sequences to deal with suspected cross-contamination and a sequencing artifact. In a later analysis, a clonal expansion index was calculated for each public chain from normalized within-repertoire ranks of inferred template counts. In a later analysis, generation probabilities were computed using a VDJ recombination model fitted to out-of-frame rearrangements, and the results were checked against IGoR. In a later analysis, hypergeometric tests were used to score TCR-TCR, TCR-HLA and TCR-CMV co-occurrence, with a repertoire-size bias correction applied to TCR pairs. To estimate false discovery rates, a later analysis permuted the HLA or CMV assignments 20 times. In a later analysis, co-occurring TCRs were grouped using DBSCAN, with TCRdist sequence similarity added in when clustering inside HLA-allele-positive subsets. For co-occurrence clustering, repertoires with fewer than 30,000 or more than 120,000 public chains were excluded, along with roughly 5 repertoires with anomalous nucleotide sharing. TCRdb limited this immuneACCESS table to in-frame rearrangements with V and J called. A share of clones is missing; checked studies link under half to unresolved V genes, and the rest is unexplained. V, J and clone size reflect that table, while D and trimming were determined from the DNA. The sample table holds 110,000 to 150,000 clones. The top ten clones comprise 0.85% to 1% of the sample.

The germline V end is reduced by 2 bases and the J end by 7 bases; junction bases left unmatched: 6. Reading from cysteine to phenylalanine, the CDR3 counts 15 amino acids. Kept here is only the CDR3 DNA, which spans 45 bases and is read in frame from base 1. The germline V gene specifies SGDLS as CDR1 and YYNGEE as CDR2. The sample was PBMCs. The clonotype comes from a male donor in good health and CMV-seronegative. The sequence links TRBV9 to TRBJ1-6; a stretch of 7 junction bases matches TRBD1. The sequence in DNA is TGTGCCAGCAGCGTTGCCGGGACAGCCAATTCACCCCTCCACTTT. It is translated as CASSVAGTANSPLHF.